A selection of T cell receptor beta chains follows, all from one sample in a study of blood T cell repertoires in COVID-19. Repertoires were generated with immunoSEQ multiplex PCR, while TCRdb's copy carries only in-frame clones and drops some. The sample includes more than 45,000 clones, 70% to 90% of them seen just once. Material: peripheral blood. The receptors were sampled from a man between 60 and 75 years old with acute or convalescent COVID-19. The CDR3 runs from the conserved cysteine through the conserved F or W. The order of the fields is V gene, CDR3 protein.

v_call: TRBV7-8
cdr3_aa: CASTPKAGPNANEQFF

v_call: TRBV3-1/TRBV3-2
cdr3_aa: CASSGAISHGYTF

v_call: TRBV19
cdr3_aa: CASRPGQGNGQPQHF

v_call: TRBV28
cdr3_aa: CASGTGTDTQYF

v_call: TRBV4-3
cdr3_aa: CASSQDAEGTGGTNEQYF

v_call: TRBV5-1
cdr3_aa: CASAREGGADTQYF

v_call: TRBV6-5
cdr3_aa: CASSYSRSPYEQYF

v_call: TRBV7-2
cdr3_aa: CASSLDAGARTGELFF

v_call: TRBV30
cdr3_aa: CARSTSGSSETQYF

v_call: TRBV5-1
cdr3_aa: CASSPGQNNQPQHF

v_call: TRBV27
cdr3_aa: CASSRGGGVPVMNTGELFF

v_call: TRBV7-6
cdr3_aa: CASSLAGTGGRKGYTF

v_call: TRBV7-6
cdr3_aa: CASSINRGSGANVLTF

v_call: TRBV7-9
cdr3_aa: CASSLDGVGNQPQHF

v_call: TRBV6-6
cdr3_aa: CASSPARGTGGLPNYGYTF

v_call: TRBV5-1
cdr3_aa: CASSLPGTGSSGANVLTF

v_call: TRBV5-5
cdr3_aa: CASSLGQGYSYEQYF

v_call: TRBV27
cdr3_aa: CASSPSAGLADTGELFF

v_call: TRBV19
cdr3_aa: CASSKPPGTGDTEAFF

v_call: TRBV7-2
cdr3_aa: CASSLAGEFSYEQYF

v_call: TRBV10-3
cdr3_aa: CAISESGSLRGEYGYTF

v_call: TRBV28
cdr3_aa: CASSFYAMGQGSSYEQYF

v_call: TRBV6-2/TRBV6-3
cdr3_aa: CASSYSEKGLRTYGYTF

v_call: TRBV7-6
cdr3_aa: CASSPRLAVIQETQYF

v_call: TRBV5-1
cdr3_aa: CASSLGTGDYGYTF

v_call: TRBV6-2/TRBV6-3
cdr3_aa: CASSLRTGDNYGYTF

v_call: TRBV7-2
cdr3_aa: CASSLGGGSYNEQFF

v_call: TRBV11-3
cdr3_aa: CASSLGRSGTPGSEQYF

v_call: TRBV28
cdr3_aa: CASSPASGERYEQYF

v_call: TRBV15
cdr3_aa: CATSSISGANVLTF

v_call: TRBV14
cdr3_aa: CASSLQLTGELFF

v_call: TRBV3-1/TRBV3-2
cdr3_aa: CASSSGSGVLDTQYF

v_call: TRBV12-3/TRBV12-4
cdr3_aa: CASSRAGGNEQYF

v_call: TRBV4-1
cdr3_aa: CASSQGDREPNEKLFF

v_call: TRBV29-1
cdr3_aa: CSASRGREQYF